This T cell receptor (beta chain) was documented in a study of response to subunit inactivated influenza vaccine (dated by TCRdb to the late 2010s). For the study in its entirety: Deep quantitative T cell receptor repertoire profiling was used in the study to track responses to a trivalent subunit inactivated influenza vaccine. Study-wide conclusions, independent of this receptor: According to the authors, only a limited number of new T cells may be recruited by each seasonal influenza vaccination.

Interpreted using the paper, the time point label stands for: 40 to 45 days after influenza vaccine administration. Receptor amplification or capture employed RT-PCR. Sequencing instrument: Illumina HiSeq 2500. TCRdb ran its own pipeline on the public reads, namely fastp trimming at Q25 and MiXCR clone calling, and kept in-frame beta chains. Each record represents a unique CDR3 protein, reported with the most common genes and DNA among its rows. This sample holds about 480,000 distinct CDR3 sequences; approximately 11% were observed only once. Roughly 12% of the sample rests with the top ten. This clonotype showed up many times. Its antigen remains unidentified. Base qualities are not at hand, and no much larger clone is one base apart. The clonotype originates from a man in his forties or fifties who received an inactivated influenza vaccine. Donor details come from another sample of the same person, matched by shared clones. Sequenced material: PBMCs from blood, taken about 40 days after vaccination.

At the DNA level, the sequence is TGTGCCAGCAGCGCACTAGCGGGGGGTCCAGATACGCAGTATTTT. This gives the protein CASSALAGGPDTQYF. The chain links TRBV4-2 with TRBJ2-3; a stretch of 12 junction bases matches TRBD2. There are 15 amino acids in the CDR3, from cysteine to phenylalanine inclusive. CDR3 DNA is the only sequence kept; it has 45 bases, read in frame from the first base. Looking up the germline V gene yields CDR1 LGHNA and CDR2 YNFKEQ. The germline V end is reduced by 5 bases and the J end by 4 bases; junction bases left unmatched: 4.